These 19 T cell receptor beta chains originate from one sample sequenced in a study of OX40 agonist ivuxolimab in advanced cancers. The assay was immunoSEQ multiplex PCR, and TCRdb's table has in-frame clones only and misses some. There are about 76,000 clones in the sample; approximately 90% occur only once, and about 0.9% lies in the top ten. The sequenced sample was CD4+ or CD8+ T cells sorted from blood, obtained in a trial of the OX40 agonist ivuxolimab. Receptors originate from an adult with an advanced solid tumor such as melanoma, head and neck, liver or kidney cancer.

The V call is TRBV2, the J call TRBJ2-2, with TRBD2 identical over 12 bases. V was clipped by 11 bases and J by 6 bases; unmatched bases: 7. This CDR3 contains 14 residues. The germline gives CDR1 SNHLY, CDR2 FYNNEI. CDR3 in DNA: TGTGCCTCCAGACTAGCGGGAGCGTCCGGGGAGCTGTTTTTT. It specifies CASRLAGASGELFF.

This clone was counted between two and nine times. CDR3 in DNA: TGTGCCAGCAGCCCCACTAGCGGGTTGAACACCGGGGAGCTGTTTTTT. Translating gives CASSPTSGLNTGELFF. The chain recombines TRBV7-6 with TRBJ2-2; 9 bases agree with TRBD2. The CDR3 sequence is 16 residues long. Trimming at V came to 5 bases and at J to 1 base, leaving 5 bases not matched to a gene. Per germline, CDR1 SGHVS and CDR2 FNYEAQ.

CDR3 region: CASERDLRGNTEAFF. In DNA form, the CDR3 reads TGTGCCAGCGAACGTGATCTCAGGGGGAACACTGAAGCTTTCTTT. V is TRBV4-2 and J is TRBJ1-1; TRBD1 might be the D (6 bases). This CDR3 is 15 amino acids long. Trimming shortened V by 8 bases and J by 1 base, and 17 bases separated the two germline ends. Germline-derived CDR1 and CDR2 are LGHNA and YNFKEQ.

The chain employs TRBV18 and TRBJ2-3; maybe TRBD2 (6 bases). CDR1 is KGHSH, CDR2 LQKENI, per germline. This CDR3 is built from 16 residues. Trimming removed 2 bases at V and 0 bases at J, with 12 bases between. In DNA, the CDR3 is TGTGCCAGCTCACCATGGAGGGATCCTAGCACAGATACGCAGTATTTT. Translated, it gives CASSPWRDPSTDTQYF.

This chain joins TRBV7-3 and TRBJ1-2; 7 bases agree with TRBD1. The CDR3 runs to 13 residues. The V and J ends lost 4 bases and 8 bases, in that order; junction bases with no gene match: 7. Looked up from germline, CDR1 is SGHTA and CDR2 is FQGTGA. This CDR3 reads CASSYGQAEGYTF. The CDR3 nucleotides read TGTGCCAGCAGCTATGGACAGGCGGAAGGCTACACCTTC. Full variable domain (remainder filled in from reference TRBV7-3 and TRBJ1-2): GAGVSQTPSNKVTEKGKYVELRCDPISGHTALYWYRQSLGQGPEFLIYFQGTGAADDSGLPNDRFFAVRPEGSVSTLKIQRTERGDSAVYLCASSYGQAEGYTFGSGTRLTVV.

This chain links TRBV7-3 with TRBJ2-1; TRBD2 aligns across 15 bases. The CDR3 is 15 amino acids. Germline values: CDR1 SGHTA, CDR2 FQGTGA. With V trimmed by 3 bases and J by 6 bases, 0 bases remained unmatched. CDR3 coding DNA: TGTGCCAGCAGCTTGGGACTAGCGGGAGGCAATGAGCAGTTCTTC. This encodes CASSLGLAGGNEQFF.

This chain connects TRBV28 to TRBJ1-2; D is possibly TRBD1 (6 bases). In germline, CDR1 is MDHEN, CDR2 SYDVKM. The CDR3 runs to 12 residues. Trimming took 4 bases from V and 8 from J, leaving 11 bases between them. The CDR3 loop reads CASSSGAVGYTF. The CDR3 DNA reads as TGTGCCAGCAGTTCAGGGGCGGTGGGCTACACCTTC.

J is TRBJ2-6 and V is TRBV18; TRBD1 is a possible D gene (5 bases). The CDR3 sequence is 17 residues long. Germline values: CDR1 KGHSH, CDR2 LQKENI. Trimming pared 3 bases from V and 0 bases from J, leaving 12 bases between. CDR3: CASSPVTDISGANVLTF. DNA for the CDR3: TGTGCCAGCTCACCGGTGACAGACATCTCTGGGGCCAACGTCCTGACTTTC.

The chain carries TRBV19 and TRBJ2-2; 8 bases align to TRBD1. Germline V gives CDR1 LNHDA, CDR2 SQIVND (reference sequence). The ends lost 4 bases at V and 3 bases at J; junction bases unmatched: 10. The CDR3 has 17 residues. CDR3 bases: TGTGCCAGTAGTAAACCTGGACAGGGAATGGACACCGGGGAGCTGTTTTTT. Amino acids: CASSKPGQGMDTGELFF. Complete variable domain (other parts from reference TRBV19 and TRBJ2-2): DGGITQSPKYLFRKEGQNVTLSCEQNLNHDAMYWYRQDPGQGLRLIYYSQIVNDFQKGDIAEGYSVSREKKESFPLTVTSAQKNPTAFYLCASSKPGQGMDTGELFFGEGSRLTVL.

CDR3 nucleotides: TGCGCCAGCAGCGCGGGACAGATCTACACTGAAGCTTTCTTT. Translating it yields CASSAGQIYTEAFF. V is TRBV5-1 and J is TRBJ1-1, with TRBD1 matching 7 bases. The CDR3 totals 14 residues. Unmatched junction bases numbered 6, after V lost 4 bases and J lost 3 bases. Germline CDR1 SGHRS, CDR2 YFSETQ.

This clone was recorded once. This chain connects TRBV19 to TRBJ2-1, with D perhaps matching TRBD2 (5 bases). V lost 0 bases and J 8 bases, leaving 14 bases between the germline ends. From germline, CDR1 is LNHDA and CDR2 SQIVND (reference sequence). The CDR3 consists of 15 residues. CDR3 sequence: CASSIELVRIHEQFF. The CDR3 DNA is TGTGCCAGTAGTATAGAACTAGTTAGAATCCATGAGCAGTTCTTC.

The count of this clone is one. The chain recombines TRBV19 with TRBJ2-5; 13 nucleotides agree with TRBD2. This CDR3 region has 17 residues. Trimming removed 6 bases from V and 5 bases from J; junction bases left unmatched: 12. The germline gives CDR1 LNHDA, CDR2 SQIVND (reference sequence). The CDR3 reads CASRPTAGTSGTETQYF. For the CDR3, the DNA is TGTGCCAGTAGACCGACAGCCGGGACTAGCGGGACTGAGACCCAGTACTTC.

This clone was detected only a few times. The chain uses TRBV5-1 and TRBJ2-3, with D perhaps TRBD1 (6 bases). V lost 4 bases and J lost 1, with 13 bases in between. This CDR3 is built from 15 residues. CDR1 is SGHRS, CDR2 YFSETQ, per germline. The CDR3 bases are TGCGCCAGCAGCCCCGGACAGCCCCGCACAGATACGCAGTATTTT. Amino acid sequence: CASSPGQPRTDTQYF.

In DNA form, the CDR3 reads TGTGCCAGCAGTAGTAGGGGGAGGGCCCGTGCACCGTACTTC. Translating gives CASSSRGRARAPYF. The rearrangement uses TRBV6-5 and TRBJ2-7; D is perhaps TRBD2 (7 bases). CDR1 and CDR2 from the germline V gene are MNHEY and SVGAGI. The V end was cut by 5 bases, the J end by 12 bases, with 23 bases between. The CDR3 is 14 amino acids.

This clone showed up just a few times. J is TRBJ2-3 and V is TRBV7-9; 7 bases agree with TRBD2. The CDR3 has 12 residues. Germline V CDR1 and CDR2: SEHNR, FQNEAQ (reference sequence). V lost 7 bases to trimming and J lost 7 bases; unmatched junction nucleotides: 5. As DNA, the CDR3 is TGTGCCAGCACCTTGACTAGCCATACGCAGTATTTT. Protein sequence: CASTLTSHTQYF.

This clone came up once. V usage is TRBV20-1 and J usage is TRBJ2-4; D is ambiguous. The CDR3 extends over 11 amino acids. The germline V gene encodes CDR1 DFQATT and CDR2 SNEGSKA (reference sequence). Trimming removed 5 bases at V and 10 bases at J, with 12 bases between. The CDR3 DNA follows: TGCAGTGCTCCCTCACTGGGGATTCAGTACTTC. It is translated as CSAPSLGIQYF.

There are a few counts of this clone. CDR3 in amino acids: CASSPVAGDEQYF. The DNA of the CDR3 is TGTGCCAGCAGCCCCGTAGCGGGAGACGAGCAGTACTTC. The chain joins TRBV7-3 to TRBJ2-7, with 9 bases fitting TRBD2. This CDR3 comprises 13 residues. V shed 5 bases, J shed 5 bases, and the junction held 4 bases outside the gene matches. CDR1 is SGHTA and CDR2 is FQGTGA in the germline V gene.

The chain uses TRBV19 and TRBJ1-1, with no clear D. This CDR3 is built from 11 residues. Trimming removed 6 bases at V and 2 bases at J, with 4 bases between. Germline values: CDR1 LNHDA, CDR2 SQIVND (reference sequence). Here the CDR3 DNA reads TGTGCCAGTAGAATAAACACTGAAGCTTTCTTT. The encoded protein is CASRINTEAFF.

The rearrangement joins TRBV5-1 to TRBJ2-1, with 10 bases identical to TRBD1. V trimming: 4 bases; J trimming: 7 bases; junction bases outside the gene matches: 5. This CDR3 has 14 residues. CDR1 is SGHRS, CDR2 YFSETQ, per germline. The chain's CDR3 is CASSPGTGVNEQFF. The CDR3, as DNA: TGCGCCAGCAGCCCGGGGACAGGGGTGAATGAGCAGTTCTTC.